A single sample gave rise to the 26 T cell receptor beta chains below, sequenced in a study of blood T cell repertoires in COVID-19. The table came from immunoSEQ multiplex PCR; TCRdb's copy has only in-frame clones and leaves some out. The sample has about 150,000 clones; 70% to 90% are singletons. The sample taken for sequencing was peripheral blood. The source of these receptors is a man aged 55-75 years with COVID-19, enrolled during active disease.

This clone has more than one count but fewer than ten. This chain uses TRBV19 with TRBJ1-5; D uncertain. Germline CDR1 is LNHDA and CDR2 is SQIVND (reference sequence). This CDR3 is 16 amino acids long. Trimming stripped 5 bases from V and 1 base from J, with 15 bases between. The CDR3 here is CASSSTVRISNQPQHF. CDR3 sequence (DNA): TGTGCCAGTAGTTCGACGGTGAGGATAAGCAATCAGCCCCAGCATTTT.

The chain has TRBV14 and TRBJ1-1, with 8 bases lining up with TRBD1. The CDR3 extends over 16 amino acids. The V gene's germline CDR1 is SGHDN and CDR2 FVKESK. V lost 2 bases and J lost 0; bases outside the gene matches: 5. CDR3 amino acids: CASSQFGQGMNTEAFF. For the CDR3, the DNA is TGTGCCAGCAGCCAATTTGGACAGGGCATGAACACTGAAGCTTTCTTT.

The genes are TRBV6-5 and TRBJ1-2, with D unclear. Germline V gives CDR1 MNHEY, CDR2 SVGAGI. Trimming took off 7 bases at V and 2 bases at J, with 17 bases between the two ends. This CDR3 spans 15 amino acids. The CDR3 DNA sequence: TGTGCCAGCATGCTGCGGGCCGGAAGAAACTATGGCTACACCTTC. This translates into CASMLRAGRNYGYTF.

The V gene is TRBV6-2 or TRBV6-3, the J gene TRBJ1-5; weak D call: TRBD1 (5 bases). The ends were cut back, 2 bases at V and 0 bases at J, with 11 bases in the middle. CDR3 length: 16 residues. Per the germline V gene, CDR1 is MNHEY and CDR2 is SVGEGT. The CDR3 sequence is CASSYMPDSSNQPQHF. CDR3 in DNA: TGTGCCAGCAGTTACATGCCCGACAGTAGCAATCAGCCCCAGCATTTT.

The chain carries TRBV12-3 or TRBV12-4 and TRBJ2-1, with D hard to call. V was pared by 6 bases and J by 5 bases, with 11 bases between. The CDR3 totals 13 residues. The DNA of the CDR3 is TGTGCCAGCAGACCTGACAACAACAATGAGCAGTTCTTC. Protein product: CASRPDNNNEQFF.

The chain combines TRBV6-5 with TRBJ2-1, with 10 nucleotides matching TRBD1. Trimming took 7 bases from V and 9 from J; bases not matched to a gene: 12. The germline gives CDR1 MNHEY, CDR2 SVGAGI. The CDR3 runs 15 residues. CDR3 loop: CASTPGGTGAGEQFF. The CDR3 region has the DNA TGTGCCAGCACCCCTGGAGGGACAGGGGCCGGTGAGCAGTTCTTC.

The CDR3 reads CATSTGGRGGGAYEQYF. The CDR3 DNA reads as TGTGCCACCAGCACCGGGGGTCGGGGCGGGGGGGCCTACGAGCAGTACTTC. The V gene is TRBV15, the J gene TRBJ2-7; 9 bases fit TRBD2. The V gene's germline CDR1 is LNHNV and CDR2 YYDKDF (reference sequence). CDR3 length: 17 amino acids. The ends lost 4 bases at V and 2 bases at J; junction bases unmatched: 12. Variable domain in full (rest from reference TRBV15 and TRBJ2-7): DAMVIQNPRYQVTQFGKPVTLSCSQTLNHNVMYWYQQKSSQAPKLLFHYYDKDFNNEADTPDNFQSRRPNTSFCFLDIRSPGLGDTAMYLCATSTGGRGGGAYEQYFGPGTRLTVT.

The rearrangement joins TRBV29-1 to TRBJ1-6; possible D gene TRBD1, 5 bases. The V and J ends lost 5 bases and 7 bases respectively, with 15 bases between them. Germline V lookup: CDR1 SQVTM, CDR2 ANQGSEA. The CDR3 totals 14 residues. CDR3 bases: TGCAGCGTTCTCTCATCGGGGGAGAATTCACCCCTCCACTTT. It yields the protein CSVLSSGENSPLHF.

This clone was seen only once. Here the CDR3 DNA reads TGTGCCAGCAGCTGGGACAGGGACTATAATTCACCCCTCCACTTT. Its protein is CASSWDRDYNSPLHF. The chain couples TRBV5-8 to TRBJ1-6, with 9 bases fitting TRBD1. V lost 3 bases and J lost 3; bases outside the gene matches: 1. The CDR3 is 15 residues long. The V gene's germline CDR1 is SGHTS and CDR2 YDEGEE.

This sequence joins TRBV27 and TRBJ2-2; 10 positions match TRBD2. CDR1 and CDR2 (germline): MNHEY, SMNVEV (reference sequence). Trimming cost V 8 bases and J 1 base; bases outside gene matches: 13. The CDR3 is 18 amino acids. CDR3 residues: CASRLAGVVWGNTGELFF. CDR3 nucleotides: TGTGCCAGCCGGCTAGCGGGAGTCGTGTGGGGGAACACCGGGGAGCTGTTTTTT.

V and J are TRBV19 and TRBJ1-5; a weak D match, TRBD1 (5 bases). Trimming removed 10 bases at V and 5 bases at J, with 18 bases between. The CDR3 spans 14 residues. The germline V gene encodes CDR1 LNHDA and CDR2 SQIVND (reference sequence). CDR3 protein: CATSGVTHDQPQHF. In DNA, the CDR3 is TGTGCCACTTCGGGGGTGACACACGATCAGCCCCAGCATTTT.

The rearrangement links TRBV29-1 to TRBJ1-2; 10 bases fit TRBD1. CDR3 length equals 14 residues. CDR1 is SQVTM, CDR2 ANQGSEA, per germline. With 3 bases clipped from V and 5 bases from J, the junction kept 6 bases outside the gene matches. Written as DNA, the CDR3 is TGCAGCGTTGAGATGGACAGGGGGGGTTATGGCTACACCTTC. This encodes CSVEMDRGGYGYTF.

Comments on this clone: The junction and the germline gene differ at one end; a read error may be behind it. V gene TRBV11-3 combines with J gene TRBJ1-2; 7 bases agree with TRBD1. From germline, CDR1 is SGHNT and CDR2 YENEEA. The CDR3 loop spans 12 amino acids. CDR3 sequence (DNA): TGTGCCAGCAGCTTAGGCGGGGGGGACAGCCTTTTC. It codes for CASSLGGGDSLF. The complete variable domain, with remaining parts taken from reference TRBV11-3 and TRBJ1-2, reads EAGVVQSPRYKIIEKKQPVAFWCNPISGHNTLYWYLQNLGQGPELLIRYENEEAVDDSQLPKDRFSAERLKGVDSTLKIQPAELGDSAVYLCASSLGGGDSLFGSGTRLTVV.

V gene TRBV28 combines with J gene TRBJ2-7; D unclear. CDR3 length: 13 amino acids. V shed 2 bases and J shed 2 bases, with 7 bases lying between them. Looked up from germline, CDR1 is MDHEN and CDR2 is SYDVKM. This CDR3 is CASSLTVPYEQYF. The CDR3 nucleotides are TGTGCCAGCAGTTTAACAGTCCCCTACGAGCAGTACTTC.

The J gene is TRBJ2-1, the V gene TRBV10-3; 8 nucleotides line up with TRBD1. J was trimmed by 6 bases and V by 5 bases; bases with no gene match: 3. Germline lookup yields CDR1 ENHRY and CDR2 SYGVKD. The CDR3 runs 13 residues. The DNA of the CDR3 is TGTGCCATCAGTAAACAGGGGGGCAATGAGCAGTTCTTC. Its protein is CAISKQGGNEQFF.

The chain combines TRBV6-5 with TRBJ1-1; 8 bases match TRBD1. From germline, CDR1 is MNHEY and CDR2 SVGAGI. Trimming took 6 bases from V and 4 from J; bases not matched to a gene: 1. This CDR3 has 12 amino acids. CDR3 nucleotide sequence: TGTGCCAGCAGGGACAGGGTCACTGAAGCTTTCTTT. Translating it yields CASRDRVTEAFF.

The chain joins TRBV7-8 to TRBJ2-2; D might be TRBD1 (5 bases). The CDR3 covers 12 residues. The germline V gene encodes CDR1 SGHVS and CDR2 FQNEAQ. Deletions cut 5 bases from V and 5 bases from J, with 6 bases between. In DNA form, the CDR3 reads TGTGCCAGCAGCCGACAGACCGGGGAGCTGTTTTTT. Translated: CASSRQTGELFF. The full variable domain, with the rest looked up from reference TRBV7-8 and TRBJ2-2, is GAGVSQSPRYKVAKRGQDVALRCDPISGHVSLFWYQQALGQGPEFLTYFQNEAQLDKSGLPSDRFFAERPEGSVSTLKIQRTQQEDSAVYLCASSRQTGELFFGEGSRLTVL.

V is TRBV18 and J is TRBJ2-7, with D possibly matching TRBD2 (5 bases). Per the germline V gene, CDR1 is KGHSH and CDR2 is LQKENI. Trimming cost V 4 bases and J 4 bases, with 14 bases left between them. The CDR3 length is 14 residues. This chain's CDR3 is CASSRGSVNYEQYF. The CDR3 nucleotides are TGTGCCAGCTCACGAGGTAGCGTGAATTACGAGCAGTACTTC.

The gene calls are TRBV4-3 and TRBJ2-3; D might be TRBD1 (6 bases). The CDR3 is 17 amino acids. Germline V gives CDR1 LGHNA, CDR2 YSLEER. V was clipped by 2 bases and J by 0 bases, with 15 bases between them. CDR3 coding DNA: TGCGCCAGCAGCCAATCCCCCTCAGGGGTCAGCACAGATACGCAGTATTTT. This translates into CASSQSPSGVSTDTQYF.

This chain links TRBV5-1 with TRBJ1-2, with TRBD1 as a possible D gene (6 bases). The V end was cut by 5 bases, the J end by 2 bases, with 16 bases between. This CDR3 comprises 15 residues. CDR1 and CDR2 (germline): SGHRS, YFSETQ. CDR3 DNA: TGCGCCAGCAGTCCTTCTGGACAGCCAAACTATGGCTACACCTTC. Its translation is CASSPSGQPNYGYTF.

The V call is TRBV15, the J call TRBJ1-1, with 12 bases lining up with TRBD1. The V gene end was trimmed by 7 bases and the J gene end by 2 bases; junction bases not matched to a gene: 5. CDR3 size: 15 residues. Germline assignment: CDR1 LNHNV and CDR2 YYDKDF (reference sequence). The CDR3 here is CATKGQGASNTEAFF. The DNA of the CDR3 is TGTGCCACCAAGGGACAGGGGGCGTCAAACACTGAAGCTTTCTTT. Supplemented by reference TRBV15 and TRBJ1-1, the full variable domain reads DAMVIQNPRYQVTQFGKPVTLSCSQTLNHNVMYWYQQKSSQAPKLLFHYYDKDFNNEADTPDNFQSRRPNTSFCFLDIRSPGLGDTAMYLCATKGQGASNTEAFFGQGTRLTVV.

This chain links TRBV19 with TRBJ2-7; no clear D gene. This CDR3 is built from 13 residues. Trimming removed 3 bases at V and 3 bases at J, with 9 bases between. Per the germline V gene, CDR1 is LNHDA and CDR2 is SQIVND (reference sequence). CDR3 coding DNA: TGTGCCAGTAGTATGAGACATCGCTACGAGCAGTACTTC. Protein: CASSMRHRYEQYF. The full variable domain, its missing parts supplied by reference TRBV19 and TRBJ2-7, is DGGITQSPKYLFRKEGQNVTLSCEQNLNHDAMYWYRQDPGQGLRLIYYSQIVNDFQKGDIAEGYSVSREKKESFPLTVTSAQKNPTAFYLCASSMRHRYEQYFGPGTRLTVT.

The chain recombines TRBV4-1 with TRBJ2-7, with TRBD1 as a possible D gene (5 bases). Germline CDR1 reads MGHRA; CDR2 reads YSYEKL. The CDR3 covers 15 residues. Trimming pared 1 base from V and 2 bases from J, leaving 12 bases between. CDR3: CASSQGRQTTYEQYF. The CDR3, as DNA: TGCGCCAGCAGCCAAGGGAGACAGACAACCTACGAGCAGTACTTC.

The chain couples TRBV6-5 to TRBJ2-1; tentatively, D is TRBD2 (6 bases). Trimming removed 2 bases from V and 8 bases from J, with 10 bases in between. CDR3 length equals 13 residues. Germline loops: CDR1 MNHEY, CDR2 SVGAGI. Here the CDR3 reads CASSYDGSDEQFF. CDR3 nucleotides: TGTGCCAGCAGTTACGACGGGAGCGATGAGCAGTTCTTC.

This chain connects TRBV19 to TRBJ1-1; D gene unclear. The CDR3 covers 12 residues. The germline V gene has CDR1 LNHDA and CDR2 SQIVND (reference sequence). Between the trimmed V and J ends, which lost 5 bases and 3 bases, there was a span of 7 bases. The CDR3 DNA reads as TGTGCCAGTAGTTACATCCACACTGAAGCTTTCTTT. Amino acid sequence: CASSYIHTEAFF.

The genes are TRBV6-5 and TRBJ2-7, with a weak D call TRBD1 (5 bases). The germline CDR1 and CDR2 sequences are MNHEY and SVGAGI. There are 13 residues in the CDR3. The V end lost 6 bases, the J end lost 3 bases, and 12 bases lay between the germline ends. The CDR3 is CASSLDSYYEQYF. CDR3 in DNA: TGTGCCAGCAGCCTAGACAGCTACTACGAGCAGTACTTC.